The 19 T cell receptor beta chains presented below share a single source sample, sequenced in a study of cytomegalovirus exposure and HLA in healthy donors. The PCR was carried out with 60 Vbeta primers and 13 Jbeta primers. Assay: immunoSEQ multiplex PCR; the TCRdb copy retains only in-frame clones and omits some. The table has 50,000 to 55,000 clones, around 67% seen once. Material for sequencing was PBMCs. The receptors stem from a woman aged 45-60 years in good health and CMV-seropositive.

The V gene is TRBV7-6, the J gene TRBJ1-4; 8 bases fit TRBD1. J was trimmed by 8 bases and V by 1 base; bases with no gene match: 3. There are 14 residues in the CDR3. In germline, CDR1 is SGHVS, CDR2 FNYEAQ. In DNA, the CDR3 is TGTGCCAGCAGCTTAGACAGGGGGAGAGAAAAACTGTTTTTT. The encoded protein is CASSLDRGREKLFF. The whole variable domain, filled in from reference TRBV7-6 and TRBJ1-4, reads GAGVSQSPRYKVTKRGQDVALRCDPISGHVSLYWYRQALGQGPEFLTYFNYEAQQDKSGLPNDRFSAERPEGSISTLTIQRTEQRDSAMYRCASSLDRGREKLFFGSGTQLSVL.

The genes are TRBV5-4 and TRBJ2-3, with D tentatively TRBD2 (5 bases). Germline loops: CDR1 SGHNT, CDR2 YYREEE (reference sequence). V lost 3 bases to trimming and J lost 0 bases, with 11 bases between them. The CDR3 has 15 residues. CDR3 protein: CASSSRGTSTDTQYF. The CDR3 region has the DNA TGTGCCAGCAGCTCACGGGGAACTAGCACAGATACGCAGTATTTT.

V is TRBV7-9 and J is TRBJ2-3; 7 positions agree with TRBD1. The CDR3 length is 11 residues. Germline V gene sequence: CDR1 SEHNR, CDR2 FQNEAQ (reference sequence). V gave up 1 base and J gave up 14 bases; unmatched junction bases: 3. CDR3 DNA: TGTGCCAGCAGCTTAGGGGACAGTCGGTATTTT. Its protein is CASSLGDSRYF.

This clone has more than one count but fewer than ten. CDR3: CASGQGAWETQYF. DNA of the CDR3: TGTGCCAGCGGACAGGGGGCGTGGGAGACCCAGTACTTC. The V call is TRBV18, the J call TRBJ2-5; 11 nucleotides align to TRBD1. Trimming at V came to 8 bases and at J to 5 bases, leaving 4 bases not matched to a gene. This CDR3 spans 13 amino acids. Germline CDR1 is KGHSH and CDR2 is LQKENI.

Here the CDR3 reads CASQGQIRNTIYF. The DNA of the CDR3 is TGTGCCAGCCAGGGACAGATTAGAAACACCATATATTTT. This chain links TRBV19 with TRBJ1-3, with TRBD1 matching 7 bases. The CDR3 extends over 13 amino acids. The germline V gene encodes CDR1 LNHDA and CDR2 SQIVND (reference sequence). With V trimmed by 9 bases and J by 5 bases, 7 bases remained unmatched.

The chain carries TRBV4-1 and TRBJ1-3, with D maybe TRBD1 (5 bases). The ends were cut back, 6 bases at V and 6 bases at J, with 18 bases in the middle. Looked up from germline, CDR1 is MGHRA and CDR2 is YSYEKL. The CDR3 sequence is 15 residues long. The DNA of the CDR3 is TGCGCCAGCAGGGGTTACAGGAACAGCACAAACACCATATATTTT. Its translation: CASRGYRNSTNTIYF.

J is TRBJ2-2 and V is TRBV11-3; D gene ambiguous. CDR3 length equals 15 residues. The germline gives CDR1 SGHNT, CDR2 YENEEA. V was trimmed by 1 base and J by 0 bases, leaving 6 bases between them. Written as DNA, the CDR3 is TGTGCCAGCAGCTTAGGTGACACGAACACCGGGGAGCTGTTTTTT. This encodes CASSLGDTNTGELFF.

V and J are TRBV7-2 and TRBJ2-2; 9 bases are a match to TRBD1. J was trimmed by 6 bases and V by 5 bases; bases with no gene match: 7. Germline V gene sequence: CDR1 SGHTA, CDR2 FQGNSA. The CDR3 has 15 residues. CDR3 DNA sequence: TGTGCCAGCAGCCGGACAGGGGTTTATGCCGGGGAGCTGTTTTTT. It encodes CASSRTGVYAGELFF.

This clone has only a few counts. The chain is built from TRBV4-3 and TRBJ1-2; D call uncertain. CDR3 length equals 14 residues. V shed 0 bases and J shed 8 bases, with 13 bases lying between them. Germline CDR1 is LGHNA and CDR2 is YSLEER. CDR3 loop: CASSQDRRRWGYTF. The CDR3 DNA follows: TGCGCCAGCAGCCAAGATCGACGGAGGTGGGGCTACACCTTC.

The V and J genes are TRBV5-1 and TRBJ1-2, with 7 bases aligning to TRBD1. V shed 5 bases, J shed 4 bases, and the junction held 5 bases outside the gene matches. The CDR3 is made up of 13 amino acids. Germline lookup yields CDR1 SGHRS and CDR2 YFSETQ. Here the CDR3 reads CASSRDSPYGYTF. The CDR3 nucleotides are TGCGCCAGCAGTCGGGACAGTCCCTATGGCTACACCTTC.

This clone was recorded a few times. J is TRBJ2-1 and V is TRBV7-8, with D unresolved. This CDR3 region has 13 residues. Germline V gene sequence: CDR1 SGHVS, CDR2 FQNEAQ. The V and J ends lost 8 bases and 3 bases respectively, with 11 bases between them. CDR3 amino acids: CASGSAIYNEQFF. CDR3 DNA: TGTGCCAGCGGCAGCGCAATCTACAATGAGCAGTTCTTC.

The CDR3 region has the DNA TGTGCCAGCAGCCGGGACAGGGAAGCCGGGGAGCTGTTTTTT. Amino acids: CASSRDREAGELFF. The chain couples TRBV7-7 to TRBJ2-2; TRBD1 matches at 9 bases. Germline V gene lookup returns CDR1 SSHAT and CDR2 FNYEAQ (reference sequence). This CDR3 is 14 amino acids long. V shed 5 bases, J shed 6 bases, and the junction held 4 bases outside the gene matches.

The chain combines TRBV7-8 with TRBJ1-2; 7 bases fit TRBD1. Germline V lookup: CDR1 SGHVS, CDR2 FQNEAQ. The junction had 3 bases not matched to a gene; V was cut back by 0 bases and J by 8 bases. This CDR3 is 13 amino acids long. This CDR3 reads CASSLAGGGGYTF. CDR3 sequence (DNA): TGTGCCAGCAGCTTAGCCGGAGGGGGCGGCTACACCTTC.

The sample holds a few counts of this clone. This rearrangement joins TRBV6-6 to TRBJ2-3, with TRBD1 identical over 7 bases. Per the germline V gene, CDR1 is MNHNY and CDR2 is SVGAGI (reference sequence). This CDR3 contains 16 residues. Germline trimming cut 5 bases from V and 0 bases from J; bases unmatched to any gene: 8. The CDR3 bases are TGTGCCAGCAGTCCAGGGGGATTTCAAAGCACAGATACGCAGTATTTT. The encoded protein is CASSPGGFQSTDTQYF.

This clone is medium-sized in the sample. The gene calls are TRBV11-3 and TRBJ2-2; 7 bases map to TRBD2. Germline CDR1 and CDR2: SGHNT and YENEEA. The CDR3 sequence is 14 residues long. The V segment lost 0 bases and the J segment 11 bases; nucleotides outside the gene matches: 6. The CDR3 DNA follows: TGTGCCAGCAGCTTAGATCACCCTAGCGGAGAGCTGTTTTTT. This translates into CASSLDHPSGELFF.

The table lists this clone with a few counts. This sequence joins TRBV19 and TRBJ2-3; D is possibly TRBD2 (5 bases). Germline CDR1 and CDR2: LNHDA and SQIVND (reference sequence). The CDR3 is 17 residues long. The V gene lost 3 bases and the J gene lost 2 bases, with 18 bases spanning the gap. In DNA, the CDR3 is TGTGCCAGTAGTATTCGCCCACATCGGGATGACACAGATACGCAGTATTTT. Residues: CASSIRPHRDDTDTQYF.

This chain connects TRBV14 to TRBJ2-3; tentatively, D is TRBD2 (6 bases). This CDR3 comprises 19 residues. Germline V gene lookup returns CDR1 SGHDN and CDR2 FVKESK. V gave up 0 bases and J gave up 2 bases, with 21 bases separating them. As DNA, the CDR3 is TGTGCCAGCAGCCAAGACGTGATGCTAGCGACACAATCCACAGATACGCAGTATTTT. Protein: CASSQDVMLATQSTDTQYF.

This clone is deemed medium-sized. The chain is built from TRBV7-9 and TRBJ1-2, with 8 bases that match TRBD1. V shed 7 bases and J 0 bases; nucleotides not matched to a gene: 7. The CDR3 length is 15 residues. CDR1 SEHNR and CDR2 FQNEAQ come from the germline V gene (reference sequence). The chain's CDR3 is CASIPGQVANYGYTF. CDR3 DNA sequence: TGTGCCAGCATCCCGGGACAGGTAGCTAACTATGGCTACACCTTC.

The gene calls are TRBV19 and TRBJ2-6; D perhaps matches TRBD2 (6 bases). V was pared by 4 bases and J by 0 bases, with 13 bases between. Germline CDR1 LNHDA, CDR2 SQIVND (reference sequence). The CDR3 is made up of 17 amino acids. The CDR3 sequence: CASSNGRGLSGANVLTF. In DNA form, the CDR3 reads TGTGCCAGTAGTAACGGACGGGGACTCTCTGGGGCCAACGTCCTGACTTTC.